This entry describes one TCR beta chain. The antigen is unknown. These data come from a study of monozygotic twins with inflammatory bowel disease. Reanalyzing the 5' RACE reads, TCRdb keeps one entry per CDR3 protein, without DNA. The repertoire table contains around 150,000 distinct CDR3 sequences. Findings and limits, study-wide: No one strong IBD-associated signal or clonotype was supported.

Looked up from germline, CDR1 is LGHDT and CDR2 is YNNKEL (reference sequence). The CDR3 is 15 residues long. Sequenced input: blood. This sequence originates from a human donor with ulcerative colitis or Crohn's disease, or a healthy co-twin of an affected twin (not recorded which). The rearrangement uses TRBV3-1 and TRBJ2-3; the D call from TCRdb, TRBD2, cannot be confirmed without DNA. CDR3 residues: CASSQDRASSLMQYF.